This entry concerns a single TCR beta chain. As yet, its antigen is unknown. The data stem from a study of cytomegalovirus exposure and HLA in healthy donors. Germline V gene sequence: CDR1 MNHEY, CDR2 SMNVEV (reference sequence). V lost 0 bases to trimming and J lost 4 bases; unmatched junction nucleotides: 6. This CDR3 has 18 residues. Researchers ran the PCR with 60 Vbeta and 13 Jbeta primers. The data were produced by immunoSEQ multiplex PCR, yet TCRdb's version contains in-frame clones alone and is incomplete. The table shows some 140,000 clones, with about 80% occurring only once. General study results and limits: Within the data, a cluster of highly shared sequence variants was likely a sequencing artifact. Clonal expansion was found to be greater in HLA-associated TCR beta chains than in equally common others in a later analysis.

The chain combines TRBV27 with TRBJ2-3; 14 bases are shared with TRBD2. Sequenced sample: PBMCs. The receptor was derived from a man aged 50 to 59 in good health and CMV-seronegative. CDR3 residues: CASSLSVGLAGESDTQYF. CDR3 sequence (DNA): TGTGCCAGCAGTTTATCTGTGGGACTAGCGGGAGAATCAGATACGCAGTATTTT.